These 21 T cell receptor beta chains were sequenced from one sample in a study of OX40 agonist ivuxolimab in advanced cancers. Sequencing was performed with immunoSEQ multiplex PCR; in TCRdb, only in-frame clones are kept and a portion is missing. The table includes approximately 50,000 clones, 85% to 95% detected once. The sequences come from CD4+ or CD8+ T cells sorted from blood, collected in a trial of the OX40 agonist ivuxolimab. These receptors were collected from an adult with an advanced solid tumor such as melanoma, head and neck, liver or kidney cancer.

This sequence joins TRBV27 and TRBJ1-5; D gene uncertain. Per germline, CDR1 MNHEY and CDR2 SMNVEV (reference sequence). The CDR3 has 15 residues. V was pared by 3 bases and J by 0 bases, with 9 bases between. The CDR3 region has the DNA TGTGCCAGCAGTTTGGCCAGATATAGCAATCAGCCCCAGCATTTT. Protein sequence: CASSLARYSNQPQHF.

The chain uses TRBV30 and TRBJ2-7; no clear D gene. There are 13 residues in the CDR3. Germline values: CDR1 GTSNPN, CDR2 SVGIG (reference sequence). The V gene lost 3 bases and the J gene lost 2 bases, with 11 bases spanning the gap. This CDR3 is CAWSPAGTYEQYF. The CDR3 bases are TGTGCCTGGAGCCCCGCTGGGACCTACGAGCAGTACTTC.

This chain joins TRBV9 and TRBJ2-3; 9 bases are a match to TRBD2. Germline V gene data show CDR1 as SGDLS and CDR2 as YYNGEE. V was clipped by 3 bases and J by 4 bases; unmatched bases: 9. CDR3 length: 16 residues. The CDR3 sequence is CASSGGSGSWSDTQYF. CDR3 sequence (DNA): TGTGCCAGCAGCGGAGGTAGCGGGAGTTGGTCAGATACGCAGTATTTT.

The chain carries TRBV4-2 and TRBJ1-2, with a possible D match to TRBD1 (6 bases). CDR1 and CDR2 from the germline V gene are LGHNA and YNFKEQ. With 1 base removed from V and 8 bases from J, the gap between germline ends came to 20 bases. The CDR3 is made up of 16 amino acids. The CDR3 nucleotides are TGTGCCAGCAGCCAAGCCGGGGGCAAAAGCGTGGAAGGCTACACCTTC. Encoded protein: CASSQAGGKSVEGYTF.

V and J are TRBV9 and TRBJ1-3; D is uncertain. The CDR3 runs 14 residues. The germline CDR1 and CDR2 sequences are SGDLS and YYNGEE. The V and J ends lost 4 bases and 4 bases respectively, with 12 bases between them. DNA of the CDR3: TGTGCCAGCAGCCCAGCTCATCCAGGAAACACCATATATTTT. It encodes CASSPAHPGNTIYF.

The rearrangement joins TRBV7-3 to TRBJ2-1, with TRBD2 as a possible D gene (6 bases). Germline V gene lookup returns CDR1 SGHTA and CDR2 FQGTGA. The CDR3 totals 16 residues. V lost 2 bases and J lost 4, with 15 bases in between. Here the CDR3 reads CASSLFSGRGYNEQFF. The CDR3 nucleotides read TGTGCCAGCAGCTTATTTTCCGGGAGAGGTTACAATGAGCAGTTCTTC.

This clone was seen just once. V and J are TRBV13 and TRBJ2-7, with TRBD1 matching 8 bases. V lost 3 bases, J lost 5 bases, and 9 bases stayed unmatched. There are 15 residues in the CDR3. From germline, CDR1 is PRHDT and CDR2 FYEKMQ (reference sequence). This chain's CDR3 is CASSFSQGAAHEQYF. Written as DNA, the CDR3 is TGTGCCAGCAGCTTTTCTCAGGGGGCCGCCCACGAGCAGTACTTC. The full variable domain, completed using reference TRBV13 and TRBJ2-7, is AAGVIQSPRHLIKEKRETATLKCYPIPRHDTVYWYQQGPGQDPQFLISFYEKMQSDKGSIPDRFSAQQFSDYHSELNMSSLELGDSALYFCASSFSQGAAHEQYFGPGTRLTVT.

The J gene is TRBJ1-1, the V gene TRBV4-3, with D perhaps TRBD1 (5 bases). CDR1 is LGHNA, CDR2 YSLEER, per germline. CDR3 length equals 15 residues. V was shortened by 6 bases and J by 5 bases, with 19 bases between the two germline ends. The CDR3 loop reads CASRPGLRLGTEAFF. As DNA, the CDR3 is TGCGCCAGCAGACCGGGGCTACGACTAGGGACTGAAGCTTTCTTT.

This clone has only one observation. The DNA for the CDR3 is TGTGCCATCAGTGAGTCTAGGGACAGGGGTCTTTTCACTGAAGCTTTCTTT. This codes for CAISESRDRGLFTEAFF. The chain employs TRBV10-3 and TRBJ1-1, with 10 bases that match TRBD1. Looked up from germline, CDR1 is ENHRY and CDR2 is SYGVKD. Unmatched junction bases numbered 8, after V lost 0 bases and J lost 4 bases. The CDR3 consists of 17 residues.

The DNA of the CDR3 is TGTGCCAGCAGTCATGGACAGGGCTACGAGCAGTACTTC. This encodes CASSHGQGYEQYF. The chain uses TRBV6-6 and TRBJ2-7; 8 positions match TRBD1. V trimming: 5 bases; J trimming: 3 bases; junction bases outside the gene matches: 3. The germline V gene has CDR1 MNHNY and CDR2 SVGAGI (reference sequence). This CDR3 is built from 13 residues.

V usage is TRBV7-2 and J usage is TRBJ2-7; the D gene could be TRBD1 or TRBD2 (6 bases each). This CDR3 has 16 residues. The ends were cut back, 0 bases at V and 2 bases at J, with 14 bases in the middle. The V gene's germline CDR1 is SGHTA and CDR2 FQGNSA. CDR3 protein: CASSLAGGVAAYEQYF. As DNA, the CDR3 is TGTGCCAGCAGCTTAGCCGGGGGCGTCGCGGCCTACGAGCAGTACTTC. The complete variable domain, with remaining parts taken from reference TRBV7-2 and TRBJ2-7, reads GAGVSQSPSNKVTEKGKDVELRCDPISGHTALYWYRQSLGQGLEFLIYFQGNSAPDKSGLPSDRFSAERTGGSVSTLTIQRTQQEDSAVYLCASSLAGGVAAYEQYFGPGTRLTVT.

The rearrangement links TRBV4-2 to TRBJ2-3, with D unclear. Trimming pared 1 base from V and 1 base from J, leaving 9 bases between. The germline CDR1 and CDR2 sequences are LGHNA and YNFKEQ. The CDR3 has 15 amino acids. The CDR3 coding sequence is TGTGCCAGCAGCCAAGCCGGCCGGGGCACAGATACGCAGTATTTT. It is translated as CASSQAGRGTDTQYF.

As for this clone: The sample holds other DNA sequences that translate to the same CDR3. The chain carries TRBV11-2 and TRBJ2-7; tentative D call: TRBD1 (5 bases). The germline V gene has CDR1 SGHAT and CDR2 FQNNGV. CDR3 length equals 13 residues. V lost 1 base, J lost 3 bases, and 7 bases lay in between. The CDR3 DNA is TGTGCCAGCAGCTTAGGACAGAGCTACGAGCAGTACTTC. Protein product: CASSLGQSYEQYF.

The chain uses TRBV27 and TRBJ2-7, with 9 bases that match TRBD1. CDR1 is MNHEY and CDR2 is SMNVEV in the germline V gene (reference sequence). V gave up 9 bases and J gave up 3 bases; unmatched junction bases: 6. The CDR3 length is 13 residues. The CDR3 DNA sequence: TGTGCCAGTCGGCCGGGACAGGGCTACGAGCAGTACTTC. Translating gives CASRPGQGYEQYF.

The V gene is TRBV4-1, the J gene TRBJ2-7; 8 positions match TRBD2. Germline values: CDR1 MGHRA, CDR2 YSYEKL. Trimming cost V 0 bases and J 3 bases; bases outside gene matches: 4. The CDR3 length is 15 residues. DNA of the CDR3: TGCGCCAGCAGCCAAGACGGGGGGGAATTCTACGAGCAGTACTTC. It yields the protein CASSQDGGEFYEQYF.

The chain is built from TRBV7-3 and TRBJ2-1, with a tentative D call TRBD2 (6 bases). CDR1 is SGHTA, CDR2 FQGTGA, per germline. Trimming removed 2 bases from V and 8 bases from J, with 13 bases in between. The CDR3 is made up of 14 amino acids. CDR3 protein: CASSLVAGQDEQFF. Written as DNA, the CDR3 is TGTGCCAGCAGCTTAGTGGCGGGGCAGGATGAGCAGTTCTTC.

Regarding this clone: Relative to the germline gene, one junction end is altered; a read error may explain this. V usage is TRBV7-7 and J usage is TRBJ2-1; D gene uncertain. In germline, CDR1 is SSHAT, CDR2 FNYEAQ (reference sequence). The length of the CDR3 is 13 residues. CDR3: CASSLSSYNEQFF. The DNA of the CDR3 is TGTGCTAGCAGCTTAAGCTCCTACAATGAGCAGTTCTTC.

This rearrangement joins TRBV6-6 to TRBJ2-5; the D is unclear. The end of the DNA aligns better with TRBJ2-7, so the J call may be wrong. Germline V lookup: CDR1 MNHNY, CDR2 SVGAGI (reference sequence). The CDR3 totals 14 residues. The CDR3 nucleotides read TGTGCCAGCAGCCCGATGGCGTATACCTACGAGCAGTACTTC. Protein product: CASSPMAYTYEQYF.

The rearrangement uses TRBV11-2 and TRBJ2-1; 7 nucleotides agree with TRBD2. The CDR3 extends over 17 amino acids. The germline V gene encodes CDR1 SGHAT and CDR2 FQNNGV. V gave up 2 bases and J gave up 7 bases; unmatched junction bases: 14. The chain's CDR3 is CASSLPVDGRWSNEQFF. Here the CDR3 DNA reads TGTGCCAGCAGCTTACCGGTCGACGGGAGGTGGTCGAATGAGCAGTTCTTC.

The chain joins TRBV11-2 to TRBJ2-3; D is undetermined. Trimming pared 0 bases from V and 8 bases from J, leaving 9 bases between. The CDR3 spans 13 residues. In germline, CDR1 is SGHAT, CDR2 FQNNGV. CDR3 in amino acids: CASSLEPAATQYF. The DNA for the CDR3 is TGTGCCAGCAGCTTAGAACCTGCCGCTACGCAGTATTTT.

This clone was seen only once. CDR3 protein: CASSQGDRVVGEQYF. DNA for the CDR3: TGTGCCAGCAGCCAAGGGGACCGGGTTGTCGGCGAGCAGTACTTC. The rearrangement joins TRBV14 to TRBJ2-7; the D gene could be TRBD1 or TRBD2 (5 bases each). The CDR3 spans 15 residues. V was cut by 1 base and J by 6 bases, with 16 bases left in between. From germline, CDR1 is SGHDN and CDR2 FVKESK. Variable domain in full (rest from reference TRBV14 and TRBJ2-7): EAGVTQFPSHSVIEKGQTVTLRCDPISGHDNLYWYRRVMGKEIKFLLHFVKESKQDESGMPNNRFLAERTGGTYSTLKVQPAELEDSGVYFCASSQGDRVVGEQYFGPGTRLTVT.